This T cell receptor (beta chain) was retrieved from a study of shared clonotypes between healthy human individuals. Recent acute infections and vaccinations were absent in the healthy HIV-negative adult donors. Donors comprised only Caucasian adults living in Nashville, Tennessee. This clone occurred a few times. In the original analysis: In the immunoSEQ data, sequences were junction-only and lacked quality scores, so filtering differed. The data were produced by immunoSEQ multiplex PCR, yet TCRdb's version contains in-frame clones alone and is incomplete. For V, J and clone size, that table is used; D and trimming come from the DNA. The data contain about 490,000 clones, around 73% of them singletons. Trimming took off 3 bases at V and 10 bases at J, with 9 bases between the two ends. Germline assignment: CDR1 SGHDT and CDR2 YYEEEE. This CDR3 has 11 residues.

This chain uses TRBV5-6 with TRBJ2-3; no clear D gene. Input material: PBMCs. This sequence originates from a woman between 40 and 55 years old in good health. Some clones in this sample may be carry-over from other donors' samples. The CDR3 reads CASSSGDAQYF. The CDR3, as DNA: TGTGCCAGCAGCTCGGGTGATGCGCAGTATTTT.